The 32 T cell receptor beta chains listed next were all sequenced from one sample in a study of tumour-infiltrating T cells in Burkitt lymphoma. Only in-frame clones appear in the TCRdb table, and some are missing; sequencing was by immunoSEQ multiplex PCR. The sample includes around 9,200 clones, around two thirds of them seen just once. Sequenced sample: tumor tissue. The receptors derive from a human donor with diffuse large B-cell lymphoma.

By sample share, this clone is large (0.1 to 1%). The gene calls are TRBV6-5 and TRBJ1-6; D unresolved. The germline V gene has CDR1 MNHEY and CDR2 SVGAGI. Trimming left V 2 bases short and J 6 bases short, with 5 bases between. The CDR3 length is 13 residues. The DNA of the CDR3 is TGTGCCAGCAGTTACGGTCCTAATTCACCCCTCCACTTT. Protein product: CASSYGPNSPLHF.

The CDR3 nucleotides read TGTGCCAGCAGCCCCGGACGGTTGAACACTGAAGCTTTCTTT. It encodes CASSPGRLNTEAFF. This rearrangement joins TRBV11-2 to TRBJ1-1; D ambiguous. The CDR3 loop spans 14 amino acids. CDR1 is SGHAT and CDR2 is FQNNGV in the germline V gene. Trimming took off 5 bases at V and 0 bases at J, with 10 bases between the two ends. The whole variable domain, remainder taken from reference TRBV11-2 and TRBJ1-1, is EAGVAQSPRYKIIEKRQSVAFWCNPISGHATLYWYQQILGQGPKLLIQFQNNGVVDDSQLPKDRFSAERLKGVDSTLKIQPAKLEDSAVYLCASSPGRLNTEAFFGQGTRLTVV.

In its sample, this clone was seen a few times. This chain uses TRBV30 with TRBJ1-3; the D is unclear. The CDR3 runs to 12 residues. V lost 5 bases and J 4 bases, leaving 9 bases between the germline ends. The germline V gene encodes CDR1 GTSNPN and CDR2 SVGIG (reference sequence). The CDR3 here is CAWGGSGNTIYF. The CDR3 nucleotides read TGTGCCTGGGGTGGGTCCGGAAACACCATATATTTT. Based on the CDR3 plus reference TRBV30 and TRBJ1-3, the full variable domain is SQTIHQWPATLVQPVGSPLSLECTVEGTSNPNLYWYRQAAGRGLQLLFYSVGIGQISSEVPQNLSASRPQDRQFILSSKKLLLSDSGFYLCAWGGSGNTIYFGEGSWLTVV.

This clone was detected only a few times. This sequence joins TRBV27 and TRBJ2-1; 11 bases agree with TRBD2. V dropped 6 bases and J dropped 7; count of bases not matched to a gene: 8. Germline V gene data show CDR1 as MNHEY and CDR2 as SMNVEV (reference sequence). The CDR3 has 15 amino acids. The CDR3 bases are TGTGCCAGCAGCTCCGGGACTAGCGGAAGGAATGAGCAGTTCTTC. Its protein product is CASSSGTSGRNEQFF.

With respect to this clone: One end of the junction is discordant with germline, which a read error may explain. J is TRBJ1-1 and V is TRBV19, with D perhaps matching TRBD1 (5 bases). The germline V gene encodes CDR1 LNHDA and CDR2 SQIVND (reference sequence). CDR3 length: 14 residues. The DNA for the CDR3 is TGTGCCAGTACTGAAGGGGCCGGGAACACTAAAGCTTTCTTT. It encodes CASTEGAGNTKAFF.

Only a few counts were recorded for this clone. This chain links TRBV6-5 with TRBJ1-4, with D uncertain. The length of the CDR3 is 16 residues. In germline, CDR1 is MNHEY, CDR2 SVGAGI. V was trimmed by 0 bases and J by 0 bases, leaving 8 bases between them. CDR3 nucleotides: TGTGCCAGCAGTTACTCGGCAGTCACAACTAATGAAAAACTGTTTTTT. The encoded protein is CASSYSAVTTNEKLFF.

The chain has TRBV7-8 and TRBJ1-5; no definite D call. Germline-derived CDR1 and CDR2 are SGHVS and FQNEAQ. The CDR3 contains 15 residues. V lost 2 bases and J 3 bases, leaving 11 bases between the germline ends. The CDR3 reads CASSLSIGLNQPQHF. DNA for the CDR3: TGTGCCAGCAGCTTATCGATAGGGCTCAATCAGCCCCAGCATTTT. The full variable domain, in which reference TRBV7-8 and TRBJ1-5 provide the parts outside the CDR3, is GAGVSQSPRYKVAKRGQDVALRCDPISGHVSLFWYQQALGQGPEFLTYFQNEAQLDKSGLPSDRFFAERPEGSVSTLKIQRTQQEDSAVYLCASSLSIGLNQPQHFGDGTRLSIL.

This rearrangement joins TRBV5-5 to TRBJ2-7; weak D call: TRBD1 (7 bases). Between the trimmed V and J ends, which lost 4 bases and 1 base, there was a span of 18 bases. Germline V gene data show CDR1 as SGHKS and CDR2 as YYEKEE (reference sequence). The CDR3 is 16 residues long. The CDR3 here is CASSNIRRDSSYEQYF. As DNA, the CDR3 is TGTGCCAGCAGCAATATTCGGAGGGACAGTTCCTACGAGCAGTACTTC.

The count of this clone is one. The chain couples TRBV4-1 to TRBJ2-5; 7 bases align to TRBD1. With 0 bases clipped from V and 5 bases from J, the junction kept 6 bases outside the gene matches. Germline CDR1 and CDR2: MGHRA and YSYEKL. This CDR3 is built from 15 residues. This chain's CDR3 is CASSQDTGDGETQYF. CDR3 sequence (DNA): TGCGCCAGCAGCCAAGACACAGGGGACGGGGAGACCCAGTACTTC.

This chain links TRBV7-2 with TRBJ1-2, with TRBD1 identical over 9 bases. The germline V gene has CDR1 SGHTA and CDR2 FQGNSA. This CDR3 has 14 residues. V dropped 5 bases and J dropped 8; count of bases not matched to a gene: 9. CDR3 DNA: TGTGCCAGCAGCCATCGACAGGGGGATAGGGGCTACACCTTC. Translation gives CASSHRQGDRGYTF.

The chain recombines TRBV5-8 with TRBJ1-4; D gene unclear. The germline V gene encodes CDR1 SGHTS and CDR2 YDEGEE. V was cut by 3 bases and J by 1 base, with 10 bases left in between. This CDR3 spans 15 amino acids. CDR3 amino acids: CASSSQGGTNEKLFF. The CDR3 nucleotides are TGTGCCAGCAGCTCCCAAGGTGGAACTAATGAAAAACTGTTTTTT. The full variable domain, rest sourced from reference TRBV5-8 and TRBJ1-4, is EAGVTQSPTHLIKTRGQQATLRCSPISGHTSVYWYQQALGLGLQFLLWYDEGEERNRGNFPPRFSGRQFPNYSSELNVNALELEDSALYLCASSSQGGTNEKLFFGSGTQLSVL.

The V and J genes are TRBV27 and TRBJ1-5, with 10 bases matching TRBD1. Germline V CDR1 and CDR2: MNHEY, SMNVEV (reference sequence). With V trimmed by 5 bases and J by 6 bases, 4 bases remained unmatched. The CDR3 loop spans 14 amino acids. In DNA, the CDR3 is TGTGCCAGCAGTCCGACAGGGGGCCGTCAGCCCCAGCATTTT. It encodes CASSPTGGRQPQHF.

The V call is TRBV5-8, the J call TRBJ2-5, with D possibly called TRBD1 or TRBD2 (5 bases each). This CDR3 region has 14 residues. Looked up from germline, CDR1 is SGHTS and CDR2 is YDEGEE. Between the trimmed V and J ends, which lost 4 bases and 4 bases, there was a span of 14 bases. This CDR3 is CASSIDRGGETQYF. In nucleotides, the CDR3 is TGTGCCAGCAGCATCGACCGGGGCGGAGAGACCCAGTACTTC.

On this clone: This sample includes further DNA sequences coding for the same CDR3. CDR3 loop: CASSLGQETNYGYTF. The CDR3 coding sequence is TGCGCCAGCAGCCTAGGACAGGAGACTAACTATGGCTACACCTTC. This chain connects TRBV5-1 to TRBJ1-2, with TRBD1 matching 7 bases. In germline, CDR1 is SGHRS, CDR2 YFSETQ. V lost 4 bases, J lost 0 bases, and 6 bases stayed unmatched. The CDR3 runs to 15 residues.

V and J are TRBV10-3 and TRBJ2-3, with 7 nucleotides matching TRBD2. The CDR3 consists of 16 residues. The V and J ends lost 3 bases and 0 bases, in that order; junction bases with no gene match: 6. CDR1 is ENHRY and CDR2 is SYGVKD in the germline V gene. The CDR3 reads CAISDPGLPSTDTQYF. CDR3 nucleotides: TGTGCCATCAGTGACCCGGGACTACCTAGCACAGATACGCAGTATTTT.

This clone has a handful of counts. The chain has TRBV30 and TRBJ1-1; D remains ambiguous. CDR3 length: 13 residues. CDR1 and CDR2 from the germline V gene are GTSNPN and SVGIG (reference sequence). Trimming pared 0 bases from V and 5 bases from J, leaving 10 bases between. CDR3 sequence: CAWSVLPGTEAFF. CDR3 bases: TGTGCCTGGAGTGTACTTCCGGGGACTGAAGCTTTCTTT.

This chain joins TRBV2 and TRBJ1-1; possible D gene TRBD1, 5 bases. The CDR3 is made up of 13 amino acids. The germline gives CDR1 SNHLY, CDR2 FYNNEI. V was cut by 6 bases and J by 3 bases, with 11 bases left in between. The CDR3 here is CASSGWGDTEAFF. The CDR3 coding sequence is TGTGCCAGCAGCGGGTGGGGGGACACTGAAGCTTTCTTT.

The chain joins TRBV11-2 to TRBJ1-1; D is unresolved. The ends were cut back, 5 bases at V and 6 bases at J, with 7 bases in the middle. This CDR3 is 11 amino acids long. CDR1 and CDR2 (germline): SGHAT, FQNNGV. The CDR3 DNA sequence: TGTGCCAGCAGCCTCCCCCCTGAAGCTTTCTTT. Its translation: CASSLPPEAFF. The full variable domain, in which reference TRBV11-2 and TRBJ1-1 provide the parts outside the CDR3, is EAGVAQSPRYKIIEKRQSVAFWCNPISGHATLYWYQQILGQGPKLLIQFQNNGVVDDSQLPKDRFSAERLKGVDSTLKIQPAKLEDSAVYLCASSLPPEAFFGQGTRLTVV.

The chain has TRBV28 and TRBJ1-1; D uncertain. The length of the CDR3 is 10 residues. The V gene's germline CDR1 is MDHEN and CDR2 SYDVKM. V lost 8 bases and J lost 7, with 8 bases in between. This CDR3 reads CASRGLEAFF. DNA of the CDR3: TGTGCCAGCCGTGGTCTTGAAGCTTTCTTT.

This clone was seen a handful of times. The chain joins TRBV2 to TRBJ1-6; D gene uncertain. Germline CDR1 is SNHLY and CDR2 is FYNNEI. Deletions cut 8 bases from V and 3 bases from J, with 5 bases between. The CDR3 covers 12 residues. CDR3 in DNA: TGTGCCAGCTGGGGCTATAATTCACCCCTCCACTTT. Translated: CASWGYNSPLHF.

This clone has a handful of counts. This chain joins TRBV30 and TRBJ2-2; D might be TRBD1 or TRBD2, each matching 5 bases. The germline V gene encodes CDR1 GTSNPN and CDR2 SVGIG (reference sequence). The ends were cut back, 2 bases at V and 1 base at J, with 8 bases in the middle. CDR3 length equals 14 residues. Here the CDR3 reads CAWSPGLNTGELFF. In DNA form, the CDR3 reads TGTGCCTGGAGTCCGGGGCTGAACACCGGGGAGCTGTTTTTT.

CDR3 amino acids: CASSLSIGRNSPLHF. The CDR3 DNA sequence: TGTGCCAGCAGTTTATCGATAGGGAGAAATTCACCCCTCCACTTT. The chain combines TRBV27 with TRBJ1-6; D is undetermined. Germline CDR1 reads MNHEY; CDR2 reads SMNVEV (reference sequence). This CDR3 has 15 amino acids. Trimming removed 0 bases at V and 7 bases at J, with 10 bases between.

V usage is TRBV2 and J usage is TRBJ1-5; D gene unclear. The length of the CDR3 is 15 residues. CDR1 is SNHLY, CDR2 FYNNEI, per germline. Trimming took 3 bases from V and 3 from J, leaving 12 bases between them. The CDR3 DNA reads as TGTGCCAGCAGTGAGCGGGCGCGCAACAATCAGCCCCAGCATTTT. This codes for CASSERARNNQPQHF.

The chain links TRBV30 to TRBJ1-3; D gene ambiguous. V was trimmed by 5 bases and J by 0 bases, leaving 11 bases between them. The length of the CDR3 is 14 residues. In germline, CDR1 is GTSNPN, CDR2 SVGIG (reference sequence). CDR3 in amino acids: CAWARGNSGNTIYF. Here the CDR3 DNA reads TGTGCCTGGGCACGGGGTAACTCTGGAAACACCATATATTTT.

J is TRBJ2-1 and V is TRBV10-2; 14 nucleotides align to TRBD2. The CDR3 extends over 20 amino acids. Germline loops: CDR1 WSHSY, CDR2 SAAADI. The trim removed 5 bases at V and 7 bases at J, leaving 19 bases unmatched. The CDR3 DNA reads as TGCGCCAGCAGTCCACACCCACGACTAGCGGGGGGGCAGAAGTCGAATGAGCAGTTCTTC. This sequence encodes CASSPHPRLAGGQKSNEQFF.

V is TRBV6-1 and J is TRBJ1-2, with D perhaps TRBD1 (5 bases). Trimming stripped 7 bases from V and 8 bases from J, with 14 bases between. CDR3 length: 12 residues. Germline CDR1 MNHNS, CDR2 SASEGT. CDR3 sequence: CASTAGVGGYTF. The CDR3 coding sequence is TGTGCCAGCACCGCGGGGGTGGGGGGCTACACCTTC.

This rearrangement joins TRBV4-1 to TRBJ1-5; D is ambiguous. This CDR3 is 13 amino acids long. Trimming pared 5 bases from V and 9 bases from J, leaving 14 bases between. The V gene's germline CDR1 is MGHRA and CDR2 YSYEKL. The CDR3 sequence is CASSSEVRRPQHF. The CDR3 nucleotides are TGCGCCAGCAGCTCAGAGGTTCGCCGGCCCCAGCATTTT.

CDR3 bases: TGTGCCAGCAGTCCAGTCTCTGGGGCCAACGTCCTGACTTTC. It specifies CASSPVSGANVLTF. The chain combines TRBV6-5 with TRBJ2-6; unclear D gene. The CDR3 contains 14 residues. V lost 5 bases to trimming and J lost 0 bases, with 5 bases between them. Germline CDR1 MNHEY, CDR2 SVGAGI.

The rearrangement links TRBV25-1 to TRBJ2-7; D ambiguous. CDR3 length: 13 amino acids. The V gene lost 1 base and the J gene lost 3 bases, with 7 bases spanning the gap. From germline, CDR1 is MGHDK and CDR2 SYGVNS. The CDR3 loop reads CASSEFNHYEQYF. The CDR3, as DNA: TGTGCCAGCAGTGAATTTAACCACTACGAGCAGTACTTC.

This chain links TRBV29-1 with TRBJ1-2; D ambiguous. This CDR3 has 16 residues. V was cut by 0 bases and J by 4 bases, with 18 bases left in between. Germline values: CDR1 SQVTM, CDR2 ANQGSEA. The CDR3 protein is CSVEDPLSTEPYGYTF. CDR3 nucleotide sequence: TGCAGCGTTGAAGATCCCCTCTCGACGGAGCCCTATGGCTACACCTTC. Variable domain in full (rest from reference TRBV29-1 and TRBJ1-2): SAVISQKPSRDICQRGTSLTIQCQVDSQVTMMFWYRQQPGQSLTLIATANQGSEATYESGFVIDKFPISRPNLTFSTLTVSNMSPEDSSIYLCSVEDPLSTEPYGYTFGSGTRLTVV.

The chain employs TRBV6-6 and TRBJ1-6, with D unclear. Germline lookup yields CDR1 MNHNY and CDR2 SVGAGI (reference sequence). The CDR3 sequence is 15 residues long. V was pared by 6 bases and J by 0 bases, with 9 bases between. CDR3: CASRDGSSYNSPLHF. The CDR3 DNA is TGTGCCAGCAGGGATGGGAGCTCCTATAATTCACCCCTCCACTTT.

V and J are TRBV18 and TRBJ1-1; TRBD1 matches 7 bases. The CDR3 sequence is 13 residues long. Trimming took 4 bases from V and 5 from J; bases not matched to a gene: 4. The germline CDR1 and CDR2 sequences are KGHSH and LQKENI. The CDR3 loop reads CASSQGAQTEAFF. CDR3 sequence (DNA): TGTGCCAGCTCACAGGGGGCGCAAACTGAAGCTTTCTTT.